What follows describes a single T cell receptor (beta chain). Antigen specificity is unknown. These data come from a study of T cell responses to AZD1222 COVID-19 vaccine. Method: immunoSEQ multiplex PCR; TCRdb's copy keeps in-frame clones and lacks some. The table includes approximately 120,000 clones, 88% detected once. Trimming pared 9 bases from V and 2 bases from J, leaving 19 bases between. The CDR3 covers 16 residues. CDR1 KGHDR and CDR2 SFDVKD come from the germline V gene. Findings and limits, study-wide: Nearly half of spike-specific TCRs reportedly target variant regions that are unmutated in the B.1.351 and B.1.1.7 variants. The peak T cell response came first, and repertoires were sampled only after it. The donors showed a predominance of white British ancestry and of females, with possible underestimation of clonal diversity. CD4 TCRs associated with vaccination spanned spike, dominating at 160-218 and 743-854.

The specimen was peripheral blood, collected on day 0 of MenACWY control vaccination. This receptor was identified in an adult in good health. The rearrangement uses TRBV24-1 and TRBJ1-5; D perhaps matches TRBD1 (5 bases). The CDR3 DNA reads TGTGCCACCCCGGGGCGCACTCGGCTCGGCAATCAGCCCCAGCATTTT. This encodes CATPGRTRLGNQPQHF.